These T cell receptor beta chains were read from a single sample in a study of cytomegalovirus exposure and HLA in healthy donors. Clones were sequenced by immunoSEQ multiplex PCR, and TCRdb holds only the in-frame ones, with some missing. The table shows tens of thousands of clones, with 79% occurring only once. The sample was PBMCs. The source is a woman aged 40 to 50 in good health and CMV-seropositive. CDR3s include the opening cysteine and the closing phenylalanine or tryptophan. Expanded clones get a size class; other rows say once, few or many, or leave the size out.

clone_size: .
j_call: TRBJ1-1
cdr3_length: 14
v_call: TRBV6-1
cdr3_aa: CASSRGTGNTEAFF

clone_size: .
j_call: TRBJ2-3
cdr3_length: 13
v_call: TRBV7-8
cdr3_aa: CASSPRPPDTQYF

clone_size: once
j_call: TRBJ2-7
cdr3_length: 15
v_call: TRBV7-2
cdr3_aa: CASSFYTGGVYEQYF

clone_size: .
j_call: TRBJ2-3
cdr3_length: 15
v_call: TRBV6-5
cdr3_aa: CASSSGTSGSDTQYF

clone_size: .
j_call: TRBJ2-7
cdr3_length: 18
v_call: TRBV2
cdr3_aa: CASSEGLAVWGSSYEQYF

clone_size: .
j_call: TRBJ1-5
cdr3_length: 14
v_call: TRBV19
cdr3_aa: CASSIDRRDQPQHF

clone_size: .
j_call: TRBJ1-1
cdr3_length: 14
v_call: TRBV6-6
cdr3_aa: CASSSPQMNTEAFF

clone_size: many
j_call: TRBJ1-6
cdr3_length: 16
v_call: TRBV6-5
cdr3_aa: CASSYPNSGGRSPLHF

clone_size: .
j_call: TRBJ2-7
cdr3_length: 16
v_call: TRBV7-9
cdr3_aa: CASSLPGLAGGVQQYF

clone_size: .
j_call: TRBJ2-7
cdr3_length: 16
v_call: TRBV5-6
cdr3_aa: CASSLWASGGTYEQYF

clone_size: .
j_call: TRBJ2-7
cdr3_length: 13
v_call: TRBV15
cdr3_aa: CATSSGLAYEQYF

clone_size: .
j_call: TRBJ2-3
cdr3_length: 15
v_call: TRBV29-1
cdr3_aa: CSVGRGRAEVDTQYF

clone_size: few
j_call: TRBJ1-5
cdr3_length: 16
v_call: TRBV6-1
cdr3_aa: CASSESSTSMNQPQHF

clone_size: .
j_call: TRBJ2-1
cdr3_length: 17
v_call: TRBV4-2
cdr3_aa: CASSQGQGVSSYNEQFF

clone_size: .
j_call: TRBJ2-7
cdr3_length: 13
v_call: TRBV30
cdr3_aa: CAWIEPGSHEQYF

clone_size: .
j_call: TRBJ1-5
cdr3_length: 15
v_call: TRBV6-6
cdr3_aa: CASRQQGFSNQPQHF

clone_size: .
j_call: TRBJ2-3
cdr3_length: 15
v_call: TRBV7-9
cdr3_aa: CASSSGLSYTDTQYF

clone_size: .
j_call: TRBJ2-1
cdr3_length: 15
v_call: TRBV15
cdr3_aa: CATSRRLASYNEQFF

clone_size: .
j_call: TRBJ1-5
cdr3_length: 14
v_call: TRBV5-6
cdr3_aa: CASSPRGSNQPQHF

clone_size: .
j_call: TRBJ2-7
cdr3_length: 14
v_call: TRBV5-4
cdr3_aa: CASSLKAGTLEQYF

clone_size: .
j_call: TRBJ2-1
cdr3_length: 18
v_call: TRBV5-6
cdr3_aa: CASSLEQGVSSSYNEQFF

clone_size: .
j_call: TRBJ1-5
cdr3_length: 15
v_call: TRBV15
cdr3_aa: CATSTVTGGNQPQHF

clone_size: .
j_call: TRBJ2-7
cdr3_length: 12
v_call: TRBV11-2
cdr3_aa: CASSVQGYEQYF

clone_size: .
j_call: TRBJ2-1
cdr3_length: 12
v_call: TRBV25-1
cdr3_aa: CASSDPGQEQFF

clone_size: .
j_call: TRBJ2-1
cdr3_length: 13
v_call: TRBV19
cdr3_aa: CASSIVGGSSQFF

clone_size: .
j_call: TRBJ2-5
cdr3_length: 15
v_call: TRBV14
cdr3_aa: CASSQVGATRETQYF

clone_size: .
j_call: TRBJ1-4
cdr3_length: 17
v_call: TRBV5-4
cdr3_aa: CASSLTRGSLQGEKLFF

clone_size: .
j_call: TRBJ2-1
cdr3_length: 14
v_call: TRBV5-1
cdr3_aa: CASSLRGPYNEQFF

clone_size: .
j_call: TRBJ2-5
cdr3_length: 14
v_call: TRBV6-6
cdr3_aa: CASKDGGRGETQYF

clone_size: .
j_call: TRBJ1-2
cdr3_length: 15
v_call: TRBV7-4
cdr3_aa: CASSGGGRSVSGYTF

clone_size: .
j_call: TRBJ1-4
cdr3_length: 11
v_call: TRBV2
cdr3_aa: CASSPDEKLFF

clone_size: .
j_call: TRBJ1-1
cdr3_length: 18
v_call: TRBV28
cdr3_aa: CASSDLPSGVYMNTEAFF

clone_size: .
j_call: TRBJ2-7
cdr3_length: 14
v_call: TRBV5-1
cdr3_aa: CASSVGTYSYEQYF

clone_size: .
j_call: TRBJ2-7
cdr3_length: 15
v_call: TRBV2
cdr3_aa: CASRAMGQGFNEQYF

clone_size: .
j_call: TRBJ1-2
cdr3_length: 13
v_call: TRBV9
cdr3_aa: CASSGQGNYGYTF

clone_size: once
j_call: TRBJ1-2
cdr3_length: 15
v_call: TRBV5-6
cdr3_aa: CASSLRQSIDYGYTF

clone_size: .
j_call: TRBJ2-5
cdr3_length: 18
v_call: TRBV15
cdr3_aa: CATSRVGGRAAEVGTQYF

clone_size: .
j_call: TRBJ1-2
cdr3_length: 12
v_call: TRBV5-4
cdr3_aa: CAGYRVLYGYTF

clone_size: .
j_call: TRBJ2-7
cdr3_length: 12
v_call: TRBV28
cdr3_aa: CASGAPRLEQYF

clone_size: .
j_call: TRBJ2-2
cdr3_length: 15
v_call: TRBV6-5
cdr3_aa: CASSQGQGPLMLLFF

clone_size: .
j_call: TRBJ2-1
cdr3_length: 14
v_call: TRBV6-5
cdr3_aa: CASSFERGKNEQFF

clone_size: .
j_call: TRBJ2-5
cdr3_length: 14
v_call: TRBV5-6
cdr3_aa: CASSRGGLGETQYF

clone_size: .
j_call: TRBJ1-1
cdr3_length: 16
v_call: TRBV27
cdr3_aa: CASRTRDRGRNTEAFF

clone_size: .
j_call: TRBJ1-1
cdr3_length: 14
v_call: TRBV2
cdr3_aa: CASRAYRGGTEAFF

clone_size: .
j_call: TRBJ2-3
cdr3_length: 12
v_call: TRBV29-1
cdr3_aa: CSVVSVTDTQYF

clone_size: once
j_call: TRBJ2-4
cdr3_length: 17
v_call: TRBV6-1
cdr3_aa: CASSERGGGARKNIQYF

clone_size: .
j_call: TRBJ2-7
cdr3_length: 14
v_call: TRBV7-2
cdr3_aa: CASSLGWTDYEQYF

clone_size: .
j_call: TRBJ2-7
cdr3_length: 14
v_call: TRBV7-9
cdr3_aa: CASSLLQGMDEQYF

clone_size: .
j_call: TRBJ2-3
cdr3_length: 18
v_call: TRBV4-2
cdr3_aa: CASSQESLTGSSTDTQYF

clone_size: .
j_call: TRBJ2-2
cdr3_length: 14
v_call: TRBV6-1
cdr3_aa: CASSQGAPDGELFF

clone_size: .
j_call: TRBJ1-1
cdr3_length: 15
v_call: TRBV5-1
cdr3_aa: CASSLSRQGITEAFF

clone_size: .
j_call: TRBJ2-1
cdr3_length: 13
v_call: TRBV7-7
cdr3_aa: CASSLAVASEQFF

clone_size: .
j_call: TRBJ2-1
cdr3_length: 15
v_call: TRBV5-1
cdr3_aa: CASSPGGDRAHEQFF

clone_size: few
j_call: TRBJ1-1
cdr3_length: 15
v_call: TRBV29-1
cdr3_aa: CSVRGQGGPNTEAFF

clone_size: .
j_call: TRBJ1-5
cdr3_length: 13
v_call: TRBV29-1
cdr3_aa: CSVAGYSNQPQHF

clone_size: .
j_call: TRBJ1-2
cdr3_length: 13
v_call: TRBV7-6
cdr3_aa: CASSLRTGDGYTF

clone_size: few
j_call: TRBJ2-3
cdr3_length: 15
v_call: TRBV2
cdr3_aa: CATCRQGAPGDTQYF

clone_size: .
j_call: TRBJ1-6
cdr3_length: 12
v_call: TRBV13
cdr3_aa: CASSPTNEPLHF

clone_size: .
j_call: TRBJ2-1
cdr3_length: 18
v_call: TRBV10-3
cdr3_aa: CAISEPGTKGASYNEQFF

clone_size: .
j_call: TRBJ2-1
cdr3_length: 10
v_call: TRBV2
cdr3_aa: CASTGNEQFF